This is a list of T cell receptor beta chains from one sample in a study of blood T cell repertoires in COVID-19. The assay was immunoSEQ multiplex PCR, and TCRdb's table has in-frame clones only and misses some. The sample has about 300,000 clones; roughly 85% are singletons. The source material was PBMCs or T cells enriched from blood (not recorded which). These receptors were obtained from a young woman who had been exposed to COVID-19. The CDR3 runs from the conserved cysteine through the conserved F or W. A D gene is named only where the DNA matches it firmly.

D | J | V | CDR3
NA | TRBJ2-5 | TRBV9 | CASSPRGGETQYF
NA | TRBJ2-5 | TRBV20-1 | CSAFYRETQYF
NA | TRBJ1-2 | TRBV2 | CASSEVPGLTGYTF
TRBD1 | TRBJ2-7 | TRBV6-5 | CASSYSTGGEQYF
NA | TRBJ1-2 | TRBV30 | CAWSTGVMGYLGYTF
TRBD2 | TRBJ2-4 | TRBV6-5 | CASSTLAGGGNIQYF
NA | TRBJ2-5 | TRBV9 | CASSAAGRTETQYF
NA | TRBJ1-6 | TRBV5-1 | CASSLEGDSPLHF
TRBD2 | TRBJ2-3 | TRBV2 | CASKGLAGPTDTQYF
NA | TRBJ1-4 | TRBV7-8 | CASSLASGVIEKLFF
TRBD1 | TRBJ1-2 | TRBV5-4 | CASSLGQGNGYTF
NA | TRBJ2-1 | TRBV5-1 | CASSFIPTGNNEQFF
NA | TRBJ1-4 | TRBV5-4 | CASSSDRTTNEKLFF
NA | TRBJ1-1 | TRBV28 | CASSPLQGNTEAFF
NA | TRBJ1-5 | TRBV24-1 | CATSDSGAAQHF
TRBD1 | TRBJ1-4 | TRBV19 | CASSVQGVNEKLFF
NA | TRBJ1-1 | TRBV11-2 | CASSLGQRQNTEAFF
NA | TRBJ1-1 | TRBV13 | CASSLAQGLSSNTEAFF
TRBD1 | TRBJ1-6 | TRBV6-5 | CASSYLRQGRTPLHF
NA | TRBJ1-5 | TRBV30 | CAHGGSDRLGQPQHF
NA | TRBJ1-3 | TRBV19 | CASTRSRGGNTIYF
TRBD2 | TRBJ2-1 | TRBV5-1 | CASSSGTSWDEQFF
NA | TRBJ2-1 | TRBV18 | CASSPPVLRGNNEQFF
TRBD2 | TRBJ2-3 | TRBV19 | CASSTSGRAHTQYF
TRBD2 | TRBJ2-7 | TRBV11-2 | CASSFVRREPGEQYF
TRBD1 | TRBJ2-7 | TRBV19 | CASRDGPGQSSYEQYF
NA | TRBJ2-7 | TRBV7-6 | CASSPQDGDYEQYF
NA | TRBJ1-2 | TRBV3-1/TRBV3-2 | CASSLMGGAFGYTF
TRBD1 | TRBJ2-3 | TRBV7-8 | CASSSGQGFFSDTQYF
TRBD2 | TRBJ2-1 | TRBV9 | CASSPGTSYNEQFF
NA | TRBJ2-2 | TRBV4-2 | CASSQEFNTAGTGELFF
TRBD1 | TRBJ1-2 | TRBV4-1 | CASSQDPGGSYGYTF
TRBD2 | TRBJ2-2 | TRBV10-3 | CAISVSGREAGELFF
NA | TRBJ1-3 | TRBV28 | CASSFSERAGNTIYF
NA | TRBJ2-2 | TRBV6-2/TRBV6-3 | CASSYSRNGELFF
TRBD1 | TRBJ2-1 | TRBV27 | CASTPGQGFHEQFF
NA | TRBJ2-1 | TRBV21-1 | CASSKWDSLGYNEQFF
TRBD2 | TRBJ2-5 | TRBV9 | CASSAGLAGGETQYF
NA | TRBJ2-2 | TRBV12-3/TRBV12-4 | CASSLSGPGELFF
TRBD1 | TRBJ1-2 | TRBV2 | CASTGTVYGYTF
TRBD2 | TRBJ2-4 | TRBV4-2 | CASSQDGAGALRNIQYF
TRBD2 | TRBJ2-7 | TRBV20-1 | CSASKRENSEQYF
TRBD1 | TRBJ2-5 | TRBV5-1 | CASSFGQAAQETQYF
NA | TRBJ2-2 | TRBV19 | CASSLYGQMNTGELFF
TRBD1 | TRBJ2-7 | TRBV2 | CASSRTGLYEQYF
NA | TRBJ1-4 | TRBV5-1 | CASSLLESSEKLFF
NA | TRBJ2-6 | TRBV28 | CASSLSGTGANVLTF
NA | TRBJ1-5 | TRBV19 | CASKMGGQPQHF
NA | TRBJ1-4 | TRBV9 | CASSVDGAATNEKLFF
NA | TRBJ1-5 | TRBV10-3 | CAISVGGTQPQHF
NA | TRBJ1-1 | TRBV3-1/TRBV3-2 | CASSRELGNTEAFF
TRBD2 | TRBJ2-6 | TRBV19 | CASTDRTLAVSGANVLTF
NA | TRBJ2-3 | TRBV29-1 | CSARWLGAMADTQYF
NA | TRBJ1-6 | TRBV2 | CASKVRSSYNSPLHF
NA | TRBJ2-7 | TRBV28 | CASSPTYEQYF
NA | TRBJ1-6 | TRBV7-2 | CASSPQGYNSPLHF
TRBD2 | TRBJ2-3 | TRBV4-2 | CASSPETPTSGATDTQYF